This T cell receptor beta chain was sequenced during a study of cytomegalovirus exposure and HLA in healthy donors. The PCR employed 60 Vbeta primers together with 13 Jbeta primers. The data were produced by immunoSEQ multiplex PCR, yet TCRdb's version contains in-frame clones alone and is incomplete. This table has roughly 190,000 clones, 81% appearing once. Study-level points and caveats: CMV serostatus was the sole immune exposure information available. TCR beta V- and J-gene trimming was later associated with a missense DCLRE1C variant.

As to this clone: The antigen remains undetermined.

After removal of 4 bases from V and 7 bases from J, the junction contained 8 bases not matched to a gene. Germline CDR1 is MGHDK and CDR2 is SYGVNS. This CDR3 has 14 amino acids. The V and J genes are TRBV25-1 and TRBJ2-5; 8 nucleotides agree with TRBD2. The receptor was derived from a man aged 45-65 years in good health and CMV-seronegative. The material sequenced was PBMCs. CDR3 residues: CASSVAGGKGTQYF. The CDR3 region has the DNA TGTGCCAGCAGTGTCGCGGGGGGAAAGGGGACCCAGTACTTC.